One sample yielded the 5 T cell receptor beta chains listed below, sequenced in a study of blood T cell repertoires in COVID-19 (dated by TCRdb to the early 2020s). The receptor library was made with the immunoSEQ multiplex PCR assay. The clones in this table, taken by TCRdb from immuneACCESS, are in-frame only. Not every clone is retained; where verified, under half of the shortfall comes from an unresolved V gene, and the cause of the rest is unknown. This sample gives hundreds of thousands of clones in total; about 90% of them show up just once. The ten largest clonotypes hold 0.8% to 1% of the sample. The sequenced sample was peripheral blood. These TCRs come from a man in his late teens or twenties with COVID-19, enrolled during active disease.

The V gene is TRBV4-2, the J gene TRBJ2-1; no clear D gene. The CDR3 extends over 16 amino acids. The germline V gene has CDR1 LGHNA and CDR2 YNFKEQ. Trimming cost V 1 base and J 0 bases, with 10 bases left between them. CDR3 residues: CASSQAVVSSYNEQFF. The DNA for the CDR3 is TGTGCCAGCAGCCAAGCGGTAGTGTCCTCCTACAATGAGCAGTTCTTC.

The rearrangement links TRBV15 to TRBJ2-7; D perhaps matches TRBD1 (6 bases). The CDR3 is 12 amino acids. Deletions cut 8 bases from V and 4 bases from J, with 12 bases between. Germline V gene data show CDR1 as LNHNV and CDR2 as YYDKDF (reference sequence). For the CDR3, the DNA is TGTGCCACCTCCCCCAGGGGTTACGAGCAGTACTTC. Translating gives CATSPRGYEQYF.

J is TRBJ2-2 and V is TRBV27; TRBD2 matches 7 bases. V gave up 5 bases and J gave up 4 bases; unmatched junction bases: 13. The length of the CDR3 is 17 residues. Germline loops: CDR1 MNHEY, CDR2 SMNVEV (reference sequence). CDR3 amino acids: CASSLRLGAGVTGELFF. In DNA form, the CDR3 reads TGTGCCAGCAGTCTACGGCTAGGGGCGGGGGTCACCGGGGAGCTGTTTTTT.

CDR3: CASRTTGDVEDEQYF. DNA for the CDR3: TGTGCCAGCAGAACTACAGGGGATGTAGAGGACGAGCAGTACTTC. The V call is TRBV6-5, the J call TRBJ2-7, with TRBD1 matching 7 bases. J gave up 5 bases and V 6 bases, and 13 bases lay outside the gene matches. The CDR3 sequence is 15 residues long. Germline assignment: CDR1 MNHEY and CDR2 SVGAGI.

This chain's CDR3 is CASSRTGGLFFDTQYF. CDR3 in DNA: TGTGCCAGCAGCCGAACGGGGGGCCTTTTTTTTGATACGCAGTATTTT. This chain connects TRBV3-1 (or the pseudogene TRBV3-2) to TRBJ2-3; tentatively, D is TRBD2 (7 bases). The V end was cut by 4 bases, the J end by 6 bases, with 20 bases between. In germline, CDR1 is LGHDT, CDR2 YNNKEL (reference sequence). The CDR3 spans 16 residues.